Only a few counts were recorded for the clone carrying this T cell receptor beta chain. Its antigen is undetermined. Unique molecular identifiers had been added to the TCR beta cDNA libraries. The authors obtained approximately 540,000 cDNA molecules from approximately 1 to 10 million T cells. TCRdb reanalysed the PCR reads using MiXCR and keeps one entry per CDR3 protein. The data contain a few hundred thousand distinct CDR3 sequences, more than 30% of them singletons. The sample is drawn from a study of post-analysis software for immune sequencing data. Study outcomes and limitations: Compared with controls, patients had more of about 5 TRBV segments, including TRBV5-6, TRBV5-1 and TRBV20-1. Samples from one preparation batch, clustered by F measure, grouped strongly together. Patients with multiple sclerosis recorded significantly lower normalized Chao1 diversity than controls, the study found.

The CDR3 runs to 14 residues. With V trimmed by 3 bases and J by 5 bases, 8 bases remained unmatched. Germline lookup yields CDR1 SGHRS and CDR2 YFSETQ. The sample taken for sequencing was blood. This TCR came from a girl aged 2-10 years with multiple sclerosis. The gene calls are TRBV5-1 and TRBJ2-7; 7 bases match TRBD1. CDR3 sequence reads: CASSSPDRVHEQYF. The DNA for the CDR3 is TGCGCCAGCAGCTCCCCAGACAGGGTCCACGAGCAGTACTTC. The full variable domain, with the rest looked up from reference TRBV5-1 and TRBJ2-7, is KAGVTQTPRYLIKTRGQQVTLSCSPISGHRSVSWYQQTPGQGLQFLFEYFSETQRNKGNFPGRFSGRQFSNSRSEMNVSTLELGDSALYLCASSSPDRVHEQYFGPGTRLTVT.